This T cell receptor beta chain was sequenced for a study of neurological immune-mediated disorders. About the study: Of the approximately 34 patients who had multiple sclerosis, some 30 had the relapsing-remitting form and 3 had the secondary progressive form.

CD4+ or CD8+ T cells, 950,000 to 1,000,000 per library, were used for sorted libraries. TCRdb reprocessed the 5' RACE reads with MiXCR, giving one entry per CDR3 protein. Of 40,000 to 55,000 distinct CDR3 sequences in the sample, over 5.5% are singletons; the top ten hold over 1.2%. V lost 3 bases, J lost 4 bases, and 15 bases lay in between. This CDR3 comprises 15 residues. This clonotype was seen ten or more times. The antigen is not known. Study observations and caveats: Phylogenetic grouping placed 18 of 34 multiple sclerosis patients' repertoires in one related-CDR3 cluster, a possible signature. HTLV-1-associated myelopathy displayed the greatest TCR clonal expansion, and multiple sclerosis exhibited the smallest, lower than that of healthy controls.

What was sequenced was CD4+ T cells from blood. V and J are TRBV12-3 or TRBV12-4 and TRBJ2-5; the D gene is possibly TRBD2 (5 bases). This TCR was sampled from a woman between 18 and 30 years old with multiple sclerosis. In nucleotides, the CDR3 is TGTGCCAGCAGTTTCCCCTCGGGATCATCAGAGACCCAGTACTTC. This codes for CASSFPSGSSETQYF.